This TCR beta chain is drawn from a study of OX40 agonist ivuxolimab in advanced cancers. The overall study: Eligibility admitted prior anti-PD-1, anti-PD-L1 or anti-CTLA-4 therapy; roughly 39% had some. Study-wide points: The authors did not determine the antigen specificity of the expanded peripheral T cells.

Sequencing used immunoSEQ multiplex PCR; TCRdb keeps in-frame clones, though not all of them. The sample includes tens of thousands of clones, less than 85% seen only once; the top ten take approximately 0.78%. Autoimmune disease history or systemic immunosuppression meant exclusion. About this clone itself: Its antigen is not known.

The sequence derives from an adult with an advanced solid tumor such as melanoma, head and neck, liver or kidney cancer. The sequenced sample was CD4+ or CD8+ T cells sorted from blood, obtained in a trial of the OX40 agonist ivuxolimab.

The CDR3 DNA is TGTGCCAGCAGCTTTCAGACAGGAATGAGATCACCCCTCCACTTT. This encodes CASSFQTGMRSPLHF. This chain joins TRBV5-8 and TRBJ1-6; D is perhaps TRBD1 (6 bases). The CDR3 spans 15 residues. Germline loops: CDR1 SGHTS, CDR2 YDEGEE. Trimming cost V 2 bases and J 10 bases, with 16 bases left between them.